The T cell receptor (beta chain) under discussion was sequenced for a study of spatial heterogeneity in lung cancer. Stated time point: sample taken at primary tumor resection. Unsorted samples of tumor, nontumor lung or frozen PBMC had their whole RNA sequenced. This clonotype occurred a few times. V shed 5 bases and J shed 2 bases, with 6 bases lying between them. The CDR3 consists of 12 residues. Germline CDR1 SGHAT, CDR2 FQNNGV. TCRdb passed the 5' RACE reads through MiXCR, listing each CDR3 protein once. The sample shows about 50,000 distinct CDR3 sequences, roughly 7.6% of them seen only once. The chain joins TRBV11-2 to TRBJ1-2; D is unclear. This TCR came from a female donor with early-stage non-small cell lung cancer. Specimen: PBMCs, collected at surgery. The CDR3 is CASSEENYGYTF. The DNA for the CDR3 is TGTGCCAGCAGCGAAGAAAACTATGGCTACACCTTC.